In this sample, the clone carrying this TCR beta chain turned up a few times. TCRdb independently ran MiXCR on the reads; one entry per CDR3 protein. Seen here are some 400,000 distinct CDR3 sequences, less than 20% observed once, and the top ten hold 7.5% to 9%. CDR1 and CDR2 from the germline V gene are SEHNR and FQNEAQ (reference sequence). The ends lost 6 bases at V and 8 bases at J; junction bases unmatched: 5. The CDR3 contains 14 residues. This entry comes from a study of T cell repertoires in cytomegalovirus infection. Sequencing was performed on PBMCs. The chain joins TRBV7-9 to TRBJ2-1, with 12 bases fitting TRBD2. This receptor was taken from a human donor in good health (CMV status not recorded). Some clones in this sample may be carry-over from other donors' samples. DNA of the CDR3: TGTGCCAGCAGTCCTAGCGGGAGGGAAGATGAGCAGTTCTTC. Protein: CASSPSGREDEQFF.